This T cell receptor (beta chain) came from a study of type 1 and type 2 diabetes patients. Study-wide background: T cells were magnetically sorted from PBMCs as CD4+ or CD8+ subsets.

PCR was run on genomic DNA. The TCR beta CDR3 region was amplified using 30 forward and 13 reverse primers. MiXCR, run by TCRdb on the multiplex PCR reads, gives a single entry per CDR3 protein. The repertoire has 280,000 or so distinct CDR3 sequences, more than 45% of them found once; the top ten carry roughly an eighth. V was clipped by 0 bases and J by 6 bases; unmatched bases: 9. The germline V gene encodes CDR1 MNHEY and CDR2 SVGAGI. The CDR3 is 17 residues long. Sequencing was done on a sample of peripheral blood mononuclear cells (PBMCs). The genes are TRBV6-5 and TRBJ2-1; the match to TRBD2 covers 9 bases. The receptor was isolated from a man aged 18 to 29 with type 2 diabetes. The CDR3 coding sequence is TGTGCCAGCAGTTACTCGGTTGGGACTAGCACAATCAATGAGCAGTTCTTC. It translates to CASSYSVGTSTINEQFF.